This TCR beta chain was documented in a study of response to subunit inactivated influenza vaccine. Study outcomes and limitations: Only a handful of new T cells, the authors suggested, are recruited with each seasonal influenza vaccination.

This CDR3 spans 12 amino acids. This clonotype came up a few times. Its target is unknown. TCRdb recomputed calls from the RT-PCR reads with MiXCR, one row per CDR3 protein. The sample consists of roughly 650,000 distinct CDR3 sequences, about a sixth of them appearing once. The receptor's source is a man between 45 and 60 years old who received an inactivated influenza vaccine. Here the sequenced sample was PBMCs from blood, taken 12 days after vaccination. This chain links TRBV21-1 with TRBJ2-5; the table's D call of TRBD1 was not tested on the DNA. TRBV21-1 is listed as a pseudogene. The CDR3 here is CARTGGRETQYF. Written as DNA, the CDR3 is TGTGCCAGAACAGGGGGCCGAGAGACCCAGTACTTC.